The T cell receptor (beta chain) under discussion was sequenced for a study of blood T cell repertoires in COVID-19. Per germline, CDR1 SGDLS and CDR2 YYNGEE. The ends were cut back, 4 bases at V and 0 bases at J, with 13 bases in the middle. This CDR3 is built from 16 residues. This table comes from immunoSEQ multiplex PCR, and its TCRdb copy is limited to in-frame clones, with some not included. The table records about 200,000 clones, around 80% of them present only once. The chain is built from TRBV9 and TRBJ2-2, with D possibly being TRBD1 (5 bases). The sample comprised peripheral blood. This clonotype originated in a woman in her seventies with acute or convalescent COVID-19. CDR3 sequence reads: CASSPSTRANTGELFF. As DNA, the CDR3 is TGTGCCAGCAGCCCTTCCACCAGGGCGAACACCGGGGAGCTGTTTTTT.